One and the same sample provided the 7 T cell receptor beta chains below, sequenced in a study of T cell responses to AZD1222 COVID-19 vaccine. Profiling relied on immunoSEQ multiplex PCR, and the TCRdb table lists in-frame clones only, not all of them. The sample records some 130,000 clones, over 75% being singletons. The starting material was peripheral blood, obtained on day 0 of AZD1222 vaccination. The receptor source for this set is an adult in good health.

V and J are TRBV5-6 and TRBJ1-1; D is uncertain. Germline CDR1 SGHDT, CDR2 YYEEEE. With 0 bases removed from V and 3 bases from J, the gap between germline ends came to 9 bases. CDR3 length equals 14 residues. The CDR3 region is CASSLEQYYTEAFF. The CDR3 DNA follows: TGTGCCAGCAGCTTGGAGCAGTATTACACTGAAGCTTTCTTT.

This clone showed up just a few times. The J gene is TRBJ1-6, the V gene TRBV3-1 (or the pseudogene TRBV3-2); TRBD1 might be the D (6 bases). CDR1 is LGHDT, CDR2 YNNKEL, per germline (reference sequence). The V and J ends lost 0 bases and 4 bases respectively, with 13 bases between them. This CDR3 comprises 17 residues. The CDR3 nucleotides read TGTGCCAGCAGCCAAGATCCGGGGGGCTTTTATAATTCACCCCTCCACTTT. This sequence encodes CASSQDPGGFYNSPLHF.

This sequence joins TRBV7-2 and TRBJ2-2, with 10 bases lining up with TRBD1. From germline, CDR1 is SGHTA and CDR2 FQGNSA. The CDR3 is 16 residues long. V lost 0 bases and J lost 5; bases outside the gene matches: 3. In nucleotides, the CDR3 is TGTGCCAGCAGCTTAGCTTTGGACAGGGGGACCGGGGAGCTGTTTTTT. Its protein product is CASSLALDRGTGELFF.

This rearrangement joins TRBV19 to TRBJ2-2; D is uncertain. Trimming pared 0 bases from V and 4 bases from J, leaving 9 bases between. Germline loops: CDR1 LNHDA, CDR2 SQIVND (reference sequence). CDR3 length: 15 residues. CDR3: CASSIDNSLTGELFF. For the CDR3, the DNA is TGTGCCAGTAGTATAGATAACTCTCTCACCGGGGAGCTGTTTTTT.

V and J are TRBV13 and TRBJ2-7; 10 bases map to TRBD1. Germline CDR1 PRHDT, CDR2 FYEKMQ (reference sequence). Trimming cost V 1 base and J 3 bases; bases outside gene matches: 3. This CDR3 has 15 residues. CDR3 bases: TGTGCCAGCAGCTTAGAGGGACAGGGGATCTACGAGCAGTACTTC. As protein: CASSLEGQGIYEQYF.

The chain is built from TRBV28 and TRBJ1-1; TRBD1 matches 10 bases. CDR1 is MDHEN, CDR2 SYDVKM, per germline. There are 15 residues in the CDR3. V trimming: 2 bases; J trimming: 5 bases; junction bases outside the gene matches: 5. CDR3 residues: CASSLGQGGRTEAFF. In DNA form, the CDR3 reads TGTGCCAGCAGTTTAGGACAGGGGGGAAGGACTGAAGCTTTCTTT.

V and J are TRBV18 and TRBJ1-2, with 10 bases that match TRBD1. The CDR3 runs to 13 residues. Germline loops: CDR1 KGHSH, CDR2 LQKENI. V was clipped by 4 bases and J by 8 bases; unmatched bases: 4. The CDR3 reads CASSLGTGVGYTF. Written as DNA, the CDR3 is TGTGCCAGCTCACTGGGGACAGGGGTAGGCTACACCTTC. Together with reference TRBV18 and TRBJ1-2, the CDR3 gives the full variable domain: NAGVMQNPRHLVRRRGQEARLRCSPMKGHSHVYWYRQLPEEGLKFMVYLQKENIIDESGMPKERFSAEFPKEGPSILRIQQVVRGDSAAYFCASSLGTGVGYTFGSGTRLTVV.